A selection of T cell receptor beta chains follows, all from one sample in a study of T cells in Graves' hyperthyroidism and ophthalmopathy. TCRdb fed the multiplex PCR reads into MiXCR, producing one record per CDR3 protein. The table has roughly 170,000 distinct CDR3 sequences, around 15% seen once; the top ten hold roughly 29%. Sample: blood. The origin of the receptors is a woman aged 45-59 years with Graves' hyperthyroidism. Both conserved end residues are part of each CDR3. The order of the fields is J gene, D gene, clone size, V gene, CDR3 protein, CDR3 DNA. D genes are given only for firm matches. Where a row states a size, it is once, few, many or the class of an expanded clone; other rows omit it.

TRBJ1-2,-,many,TRBV25-1,CASSGDLRFGYTF,TGTGCCAGCAGTGGGGATTTGAGGTTCGGCTACACCTTC
TRBJ1-1,-,-,TRBV5-1,CASSFGPRRNTEAFF,TGCGCCAGCAGCTTTGGACCGAGGAGAAACACTGAAGCTTTCTTT
TRBJ2-1,-,few,TRBV19,CASSIGGGIDEQFF,TGTGCCAGTAGTATAGGAGGAGGGATCGATGAGCAGTTCTTC
TRBJ1-1,-,many,TRBV5-1,CASSLGQTTLVTEAFF,TGCGCCAGCAGCTTGGGACAGACTACCCTGGTAACTGAAGCTTTCTTT
TRBJ2-1,-,many,TRBV2,CASSGQGQNSYNEQFF,TGTGCCAGCAGTGGGCAGGGTCAAAACTCCTACAATGAGCAGTTCTTC
TRBJ1-6,-,many,TRBV6-1,CATSRRRESPLHF,TGTGCCACCTCCCGCCGGCGGGAATCACCCCTCCACTTT
TRBJ2-7,-,many,TRBV11-2,CASRVRQGGRYEQYF,TGTGCCAGCAGGGTTCGACAGGGAGGGAGATACGAGCAGTACTTC
TRBJ2-1,-,many,TRBV19,CASSYGGIYNEQFF,TGTGCCAGTAGTTATGGCGGGATTTACAATGAGCAGTTCTTC
TRBJ2-3,TRBD2,many,TRBV5-1,CASRAGGALDTQYF,TGCGCCAGCAGAGCGGGGGGTGCGTTGGATACGCAGTATTTT
TRBJ2-1,-,many,TRBV28,CASSLRQEGMDEQFF,TGTGCCAGCAGTTTGCGCCAGGAGGGCATGGATGAGCAGTTCTTC
TRBJ2-7,-,few,TRBV15,CATSRDDGAHERYF,TGTGCCACCAGCAGAGATGACGGGGCCCACGAGCGGTACTTC
TRBJ1-1,-,few,TRBV7-2,CASSLRVTRMNTEAFF,TGTGCCAGCAGCTTACGGGTGACACGCATGAACACTGAAGCTTTCTTT
TRBJ1-5,-,-,TRBV4-2,CASAAGGNQPQHF,TGTGCCAGTGCGGCGGGGGGCAATCAGCCCCAGCATTTT
TRBJ2-1,-,-,TRBV20-1,CSARDPGVAYNEQFF,TGCAGTGCTAGAGATCCAGGGGTTGCCTACAATGAGCAGTTCTTC
TRBJ2-2,TRBD2,many,TRBV6-1,CASSLPSGGSAGELFF,TGTGCCAGCAGTTTGCCTAGCGGGGGGAGTGCCGGGGAGCTGTTTTTT
TRBJ1-1,TRBD1,many,TRBV28,CASSFTGALNTEAFF,TGTGCCAGCAGTTTCACAGGGGCACTGAACACTGAAGCTTTCTTT
TRBJ2-7,TRBD2,-,TRBV29-1,CSVVPSGRPSYEQYF,TGCAGCGTTGTTCCTAGCGGGAGGCCTTCCTACGAGCAGTACTTC